This T cell receptor beta chain is drawn from a study of OX40 agonist ivuxolimab in advanced cancers. The data were produced by immunoSEQ multiplex PCR, yet TCRdb's version contains in-frame clones alone and is incomplete. Among 97,000 or so clones listed, 90% were seen once. Germline CDR1 reads MNHNS; CDR2 reads SASEGT. The CDR3 contains 15 residues. The ends were cut back, 0 bases at V and 9 bases at J, with 12 bases in the middle. This clone was seen a handful of times. The source material was CD4+ or CD8+ T cells sorted from blood, sampled in a trial of the OX40 agonist ivuxolimab. This receptor was identified in an adult with an advanced solid tumor such as melanoma, head and neck, liver or kidney cancer. V gene TRBV6-1 combines with J gene TRBJ1-6; D perhaps matches TRBD1 (5 bases). DNA for the CDR3: TGTGCCAGCAGTGAAGCTAGACAGTGGGTTTCACCCCTCCACTTT. Translating gives CASSEARQWVSPLHF.